This record looks at one T cell receptor (beta chain) sequence and its context. This specimen belongs to a study of blood T cell repertoires in COVID-19. On the study more broadly: Samples of COVID-19 (acute and convalescent) were obtained from the United States, Italy and Spain.

Produced via immunoSEQ multiplex PCR; TCRdb's table is partial and in-frame only. The sample holds over 200,000 clones; about 88% are singletons and the top ten take 1.5% to 2%. This TCR came from a man in his forties with active or convalescent COVID-19. The material sequenced was peripheral blood.

The CDR3 nucleotides read TGTGCCTGGTTTTACTCCGGGACAGACCCCTCTGGGGCCAACGTCCTGACTTTC. Encoded protein: CAWFYSGTDPSGANVLTF. This sequence joins TRBV30 and TRBJ2-6; 7 bases match TRBD1. Losses at the gene ends were 5 bases for V and 0 bases for J; bases not matched to a gene: 13. CDR1 is GTSNPN and CDR2 is SVGIG in the germline V gene (reference sequence). This CDR3 contains 18 residues.